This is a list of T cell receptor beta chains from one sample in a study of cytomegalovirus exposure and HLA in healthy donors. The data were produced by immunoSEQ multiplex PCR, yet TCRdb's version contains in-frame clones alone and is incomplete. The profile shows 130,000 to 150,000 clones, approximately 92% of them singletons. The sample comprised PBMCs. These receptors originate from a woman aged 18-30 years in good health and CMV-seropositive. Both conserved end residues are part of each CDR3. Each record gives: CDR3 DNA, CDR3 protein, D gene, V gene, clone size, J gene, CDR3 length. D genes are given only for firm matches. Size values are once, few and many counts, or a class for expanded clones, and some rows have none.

TGTGCCACCGACAGGGGGAGGTCAGATACGCAGTATTTT CATDRGRSDTQYF TRBD1 TRBV2 . TRBJ2-3 13
TGCGCCAGCAGCCAGCAGGGTTTTTTCACTGAAGCTTTCTTT CASSQQGFFTEAFF . TRBV4-3 . TRBJ1-1 14
TGTGCCAGCAGCCAAATTGAGGGCGCGAACACTGAAGCTTTCTTT CASSQIEGANTEAFF . TRBV14 . TRBJ1-1 15
TGTGCCAGCAGCTTAGCGTCGGCGGGCCACGAGCAGTACTTC CASSLASAGHEQYF . TRBV7-2 . TRBJ2-7 14
TGTGCCAGCAGCCAAGATCCGGGAGGTGGGCGGGACTACACCTTC CASSQDPGGGRDYTF . TRBV4-2 few TRBJ1-2 15
TGCGCCAGCAGCCGTTTCGGGACAGGGGAATCCTACGAGCAGTACTTC CASSRFGTGESYEQYF TRBD1 TRBV5-1 . TRBJ2-7 16
TGTGCCAGCAGACCACGCGACAGGGGGCGAGACACCGGGGAGCTGTTTTTT CASRPRDRGRDTGELFF TRBD1 TRBV7-8 . TRBJ2-2 17
TGTGCCAGCAGCTCAGGACAGGGGGCCCTGAACACTGAAGCTTTCTTT CASSSGQGALNTEAFF TRBD1 TRBV5-4 . TRBJ1-1 16
TGTGCCTCCGGGCGAGGGTCCGGGACAGGGCTTTACGAGCAGTACTTC CASGRGSGTGLYEQYF TRBD1 TRBV14 . TRBJ2-7 16
TGCAGCGTTGAAGCCATCTATGGCTACACCTTC CSVEAIYGYTF . TRBV29-1 . TRBJ1-2 11
TGCGCCAGCAGCCCTACACAGGGGAGCACTGAAGCTTTCTTT CASSPTQGSTEAFF TRBD1 TRBV5-1 . TRBJ1-1 14
TGTGCCAGCAGCACCCGGGACAGGGGAGTTTCCCAGTACTTC CASSTRDRGVSQYF TRBD1 TRBV5-4 . TRBJ2-5 14
TGCAGCGTTGAAGCACAGTCGAACACTGAAGCTTTCTTT CSVEAQSNTEAFF . TRBV29-1 . TRBJ1-1 13
TGTGCCAGCAGCCAAGAGCGGGGGGGCGACTACGAGCAGTACTTC CASSQERGGDYEQYF TRBD2 TRBV14 . TRBJ2-7 15
TGTGCCAGCAATAAGGGGATATACGAGCAGTACTTC CASNKGIYEQYF . TRBV28 . TRBJ2-7 12
TGCGCCAGCAGCCACACAACGGGACAGGGGGTAAGAGGGGGCAATCAGCCCCAGCATTTT CASSHTTGQGVRGGNQPQHF TRBD1 TRBV4-1 . TRBJ1-5 20
TGTGCCAGCAGAGATGGTAGCGGGGTCAGTGAGCAGTTCTTC CASRDGSGVSEQFF TRBD2 TRBV7-6 . TRBJ2-1 14
TGTGCCACAGGAAGGGGAGATCCGGGACAGGGGAACTATGGCTACACCTTC CATGRGDPGQGNYGYTF TRBD1 TRBV10-3 . TRBJ1-2 17
TGTGCCAGCAGTTTATCTAGCGGAGGGGTCGAGACCCAGTACTTC CASSLSSGGVETQYF TRBD2 TRBV28 once TRBJ2-5 15
TGTGCCAGCAAGGGGGCTTCAGCCGGTGAGCAGTTCTTC CASKGASAGEQFF TRBD1 TRBV2 . TRBJ2-1 13
TGTGCCAGCAGTTATAGCGGGGGTGACACAGATACGCAGTATTTT CASSYSGGDTDTQYF TRBD2 TRBV7-2 . TRBJ2-3 15
TGTGCCAGCAGTTCAAGCACCTCTGGAAACACCATATATTTT CASSSSTSGNTIYF . TRBV13 . TRBJ1-3 14
TGTGCCTGGAGCCCAGGCTCTGGAAACACCATATATTTT CAWSPGSGNTIYF . TRBV30 once TRBJ1-3 13
TGTGCCAGCACTAATAGGGTCTGGAGGACTGAAGCTTTCTTT CASTNRVWRTEAFF . TRBV28 . TRBJ1-1 14
TGTGCCAGCAGCGTATCACTAGCTTTAACTTCAGATACGCAGTATTTT CASSVSLALTSDTQYF . TRBV9 . TRBJ2-3 16
TGTGCCAGCAGCCAAGGGAGTAGGGGGAGTGGCACAGATACGCAGTATTTT CASSQGSRGSGTDTQYF . TRBV4-2 . TRBJ2-3 17
TGTGCCATCAGTGAAAAGCGGGGGGGAGGAGAGACCCAGTACTTC CAISEKRGGGETQYF TRBD2 TRBV10-3 . TRBJ2-5 15
TGTGCCAGCAGTGCGGCCGGGTCGCATGGCTACACCTTC CASSAAGSHGYTF . TRBV6-1 . TRBJ1-2 13
TGTGCCAGCAGTTACGAGGGCCAAGGCACTGAAGCTTTCTTT CASSYEGQGTEAFF . TRBV6-5 . TRBJ1-1 14
TGTGCCAGCTCACCAGGACAGTCCGTCGGCATAAACACTGAAGCTTTCTTT CASSPGQSVGINTEAFF . TRBV18 once TRBJ1-1 17
TGTGCCATGGGATCCAGGGGGCTGGACTATGGCTACACCTTC CAMGSRGLDYGYTF TRBD1 TRBV10-3 . TRBJ1-2 14
TGCGCCAGCAACCGGGACAGGGGGCGCCGGTCCCCCGGGGAGCTGTTTTTT CASNRDRGRRSPGELFF TRBD1 TRBV4-3 . TRBJ2-2 17
TGTGCCAGCAGCTTTCCCACCGGGGAGCTGTTTTTT CASSFPTGELFF . TRBV27 . TRBJ2-2 12
TGTGCCAGCACCCGACAGGCACAAACCGGGGAGCTGTTTTTT CASTRQAQTGELFF . TRBV6-1 . TRBJ2-2 14
TGTGCCAGCAGCCAAGCCTCAGCCGGGGGGGTATACGAGCAGTACTTC CASSQASAGGVYEQYF TRBD2 TRBV4-2 . TRBJ2-7 16
TGTGCCAGCAGTCCGGGTCCGTCGGGGGGGCCTAATGAGCAGTTCTTC CASSPGPSGGPNEQFF TRBD2 TRBV2 . TRBJ2-1 16
TGTGCCAGCAGCTCCAGTAAGGGGGCCTCCTCTAACTATGGCTACACCTTC CASSSSKGASSNYGYTF TRBD1 TRBV7-9 . TRBJ1-2 17
TGTGCCAGCAGTGGCAAACCGGGACAGGGCTATGAAAAACTGTTTTTT CASSGKPGQGYEKLFF TRBD1 TRBV25-1 medium-sized TRBJ1-4 16
TGTGCCTGGACTCCCCCGGGGGAACTAGCGGGTAGGAGCTCCTACAATGAGCAGTTCTTC CAWTPPGELAGRSSYNEQFF TRBD2 TRBV30 . TRBJ2-1 20
TGTGCCAGCAGCTTACATAAGAGGCGGAACACTGAAGCTTTCTTT CASSLHKRRNTEAFF . TRBV7-2 . TRBJ1-1 15
TGTGCCAGCGGAGGACCGGATTTGGACTATGGCTACACCTTC CASGGPDLDYGYTF . TRBV7-9 . TRBJ1-2 14
TGTGCCAGCAGTTCACCCCCCCTAAATGAGCAGTTCTTC CASSSPPLNEQFF . TRBV28 . TRBJ2-1 13
TGCGCCAGCAGCTTGAGCATAACCTCTAGGAATACGCAGTATTTT CASSLSITSRNTQYF . TRBV5-1 . TRBJ2-3 15
TGTGCCAGCAGTTACTTTAGCGGGGGCTCCACAGATACGCAGTATTTT CASSYFSGGSTDTQYF TRBD2 TRBV6-5 . TRBJ2-3 16
TGCGCCAGCAGCCAACGGACATTTAGCACAGATACGCAGTATTTT CASSQRTFSTDTQYF . TRBV4-1 . TRBJ2-3 15
TGTGCCAGCAGCTTTAGCTCCTACGAGCAGTACTTC CASSFSSYEQYF . TRBV5-4 . TRBJ2-7 12
TGTGCCAGCAGTGCAACAGTGGGACAGAACTACGAGCAGTACTTC CASSATVGQNYEQYF TRBD1 TRBV6-1 . TRBJ2-7 15
TGTGCCAGTAGTCCCCAGAAGACTGGAAATCAGCCCCAGCATTTT CASSPQKTGNQPQHF . TRBV19 . TRBJ1-5 15
TGCGCCAGCAGCCAAGAGAGGGACAGGGCCTACGAGCAGTACTTC CASSQERDRAYEQYF TRBD1 TRBV4-3 . TRBJ2-7 15
TGTGCCAGCAGTTACAACAGCCAAGAGACCCAGTACTTC CASSYNSQETQYF . TRBV6-6 . TRBJ2-5 13
TGTGCCAGCAGCCCGGCCGGGACAGGGGGCGGCGGCTACACCTTC CASSPAGTGGGGYTF TRBD1 TRBV5-6 . TRBJ1-2 15